A single sample gave rise to the 6 T cell receptor beta chains below, sequenced in a study of CD4 and CD8 cells across lung adenocarcinoma regions. TCRdb reprocessed the PCR reads with MiXCR, giving one entry per CDR3 protein. The sample has over 20,000 distinct CDR3 sequences; about 54% are singletons. The sample was CD8+ T cells from the center of a lung tumor. The receptors shown here come from a female donor with lung adenocarcinoma. The CD4 and CD8 labels of this study may be unreliable.

The chain joins TRBV6-1 to TRBJ2-1; TRBD2 might be the D (7 bases). The DNA end lines up better with TRBJ2-7; the J call may be wrong. Germline V gives CDR1 MNHNS, CDR2 SASEGT. The CDR3 is made up of 12 amino acids. CDR3 DNA sequence: TGTGCCAGTGGGAGGGGGTATGGCGAGCAGTACTTC. As protein: CASGRGYGEQYF.

This clonotype turned up a few times. The chain recombines TRBV12-3 or TRBV12-4 with TRBJ2-1; TRBD2 matches at 8 bases. The CDR3 totals 17 residues. V shed 5 bases and J 2 bases; nucleotides not matched to a gene: 11. CDR3 in amino acids: CASSDGLALGPYNEQFF. The CDR3, as DNA: TGTGCCAGCAGTGACGGACTAGCTTTAGGACCCTACAATGAGCAGTTCTTC.

CDR3 amino acids: CAISAPDRANYNEQFF. CDR3 bases: TGTGCCATCAGTGCCCCGGACAGGGCGAATTACAATGAGCAGTTCTTC. The chain couples TRBV10-3 to TRBJ2-5; TRBD1 aligns across 8 bases. Gene TRBJ2-1 matches the end of the DNA better, so the J call may be wrong. The germline CDR1 and CDR2 sequences are ENHRY and SYGVKD. The length of the CDR3 is 16 residues.

In its sample, this clonotype was seen a few times. In DNA, the CDR3 is TGCGCCAGCAGCCCGGAACAAGAGACCCAGTACTTC. Protein product: CASSPEQETQYF. V and J are TRBV4-1 and TRBJ2-5, with unresolved D. V dropped 4 bases and J dropped 2 bases, with 5 bases sitting between them. The CDR3 runs 12 residues. CDR1 MGHRA and CDR2 YSYEKL come from the germline V gene.

The V gene is TRBV6-1, the J gene TRBJ2-3; 11 nucleotides agree with TRBD2. Germline CDR1 reads MNHNS; CDR2 reads SASEGT. V shed 4 bases and J 4 bases; nucleotides not matched to a gene: 4. This CDR3 is 15 amino acids long. CDR3 sequence: CASSAQLAGADTQYF. In nucleotides, the CDR3 is TGTGCCAGCAGTGCCCAACTAGCGGGAGCAGATACGCAGTATTTT.

The V gene is TRBV20-1, the J gene TRBJ1-1; D not resolved. This CDR3 is 8 amino acids long. Trimming shortened V by 0 bases and J by 10 bases, and 0 bases separated the two germline ends. Germline V gives CDR1 DFQATT, CDR2 SNEGSKA (reference sequence). The CDR3 DNA reads as TGCAGTGCTAGAGAAGCTTTCTTT. Translating gives CSAREAFF.